The TCR beta chain described here comes from a study of blood T cells in healthy people across ages. General study findings and limits: Estimates of total diversity, which came from one million sequenced T cells, were considered to be underestimates. Long-lived and aged donors differed, with more naive CD4+ cells and higher diversity in the long-lived.

Note on this clonotype: What it recognizes is unknown.

The CDR3 extends over 15 amino acids. From germline, CDR1 is DFQATT and CDR2 SNEGSKA (reference sequence). With V trimmed by 2 bases and J by 3 bases, 10 bases remained unmatched. Using a J-beta primer mix together with a sample-barcoded 5' primer, a second PCR was run for about 6 to 12 cycles. Each sample yielded at least 3 million CDR3-containing paired-end reads. A single record per CDR3 protein comes from TCRdb applying MiXCR to the 5' RACE reads. The sample yields about 1.7 million distinct CDR3 sequences, 28% seen once. V is TRBV20-1 and J is TRBJ2-7; 7 bases align to TRBD1. The sequence derives from a woman aged 30 to 39 in good health. Sequenced input: blood. The DNA for the CDR3 is TGCAGTGCTAGACCGGCCGGGCAGGGGGACTACGAGCAGTACTTC. Its translation: CSARPAGQGDYEQYF.